This TCR beta chain was sequenced during a study of cytomegalovirus exposure and HLA in healthy donors. Study-level findings and limits: Of the V segments, some could not be distinguished, including TRBV6-2 and TRBV6-3, and were excluded. In a later analysis, TCR association rates varied by HLA locus: DRB1 most, HLA-C fewest. When presence/absence was analysed, sequencing depth was taken to be roughly uniform across donors.

Turning to this clone: Its target is not known.

13 Jbeta primers and 60 Vbeta primers were used for the PCR. Libraries were prepared by immunoSEQ multiplex PCR; TCRdb keeps only in-frame clonotypes and omits some of them. The sample contains 150,000 to 200,000 clones, 84% of which appear only once. V lost 3 bases to trimming and J lost 1 base, with 9 bases between them. Germline loops: CDR1 SGHDN, CDR2 FVKESK. CDR3 length: 14 amino acids. Sequenced input: PBMCs. This receptor was obtained from a boy between 10 and 17 years old in good health and CMV-seronegative. The chain employs TRBV14 and TRBJ1-1; tentative D call: TRBD1 (5 bases). The CDR3 loop reads CASSQGGTNTEAFF. CDR3 bases: TGTGCCAGCAGCCAGGGAGGGACGAACACTGAAGCTTTCTTT.